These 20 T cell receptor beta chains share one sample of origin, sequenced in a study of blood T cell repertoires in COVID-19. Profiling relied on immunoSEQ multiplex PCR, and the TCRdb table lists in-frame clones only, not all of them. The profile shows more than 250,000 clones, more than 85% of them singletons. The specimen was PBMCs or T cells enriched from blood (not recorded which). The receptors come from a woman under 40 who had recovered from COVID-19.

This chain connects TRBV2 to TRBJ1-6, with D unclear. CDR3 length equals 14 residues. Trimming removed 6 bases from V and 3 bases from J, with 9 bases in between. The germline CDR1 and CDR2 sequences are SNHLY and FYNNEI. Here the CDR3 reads CASSVRIYNSPLHF. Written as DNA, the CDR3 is TGTGCCAGCAGCGTCAGGATCTATAATTCACCCCTCCACTTT.

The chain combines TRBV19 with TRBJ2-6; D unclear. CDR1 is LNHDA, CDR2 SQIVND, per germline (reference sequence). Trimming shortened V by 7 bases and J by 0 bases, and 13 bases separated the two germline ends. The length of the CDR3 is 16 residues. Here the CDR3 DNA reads TGTGCCAGTACCCTATATAGTGACTCTGGGGCCAACGTCCTGACTTTC. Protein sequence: CASTLYSDSGANVLTF.

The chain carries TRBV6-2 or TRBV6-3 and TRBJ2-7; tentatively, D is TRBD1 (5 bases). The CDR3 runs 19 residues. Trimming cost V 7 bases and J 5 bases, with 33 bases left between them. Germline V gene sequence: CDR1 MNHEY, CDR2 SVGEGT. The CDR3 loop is CASTPARGRVGRLWHEQYF. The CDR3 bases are TGTGCCAGCACCCCGGCTAGGGGAAGGGTCGGCCGGCTTTGGCACGAGCAGTACTTC.

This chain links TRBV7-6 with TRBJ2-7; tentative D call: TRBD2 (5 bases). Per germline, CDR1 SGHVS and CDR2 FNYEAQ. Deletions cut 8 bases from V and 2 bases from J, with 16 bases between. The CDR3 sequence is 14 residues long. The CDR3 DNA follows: TGTGCCAGCGGAAGTACGGACTTCCCCTACGAGCAGTACTTC. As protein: CASGSTDFPYEQYF.

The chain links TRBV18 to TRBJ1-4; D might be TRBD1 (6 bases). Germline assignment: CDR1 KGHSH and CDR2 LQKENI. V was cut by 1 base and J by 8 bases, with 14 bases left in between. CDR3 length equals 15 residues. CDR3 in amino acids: CASSPRSGVEEKLFF. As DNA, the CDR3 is TGTGCCAGCTCACCACGCTCAGGGGTAGAGGAAAAACTGTTTTTT.

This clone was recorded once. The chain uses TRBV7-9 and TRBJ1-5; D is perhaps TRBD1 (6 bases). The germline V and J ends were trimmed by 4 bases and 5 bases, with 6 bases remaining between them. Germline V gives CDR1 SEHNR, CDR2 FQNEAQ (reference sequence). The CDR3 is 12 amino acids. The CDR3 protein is CASSYRDQPQHF. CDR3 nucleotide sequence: TGTGCCAGCAGCTACAGGGATCAGCCCCAGCATTTT.

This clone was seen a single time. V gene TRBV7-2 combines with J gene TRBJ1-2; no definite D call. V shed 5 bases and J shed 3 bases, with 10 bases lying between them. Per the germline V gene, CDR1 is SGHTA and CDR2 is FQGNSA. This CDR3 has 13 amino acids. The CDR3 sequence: CASSNDMDYGYTF. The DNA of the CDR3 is TGTGCCAGCAGCAATGACATGGACTATGGCTACACCTTC.

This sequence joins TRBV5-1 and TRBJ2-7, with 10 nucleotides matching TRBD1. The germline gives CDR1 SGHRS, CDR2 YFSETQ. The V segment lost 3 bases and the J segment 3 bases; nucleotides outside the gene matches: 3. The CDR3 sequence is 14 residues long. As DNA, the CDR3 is TGCGCCAGCAGCTCCCGGGACAGGGGCTACGAGCAGTACTTC. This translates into CASSSRDRGYEQYF.

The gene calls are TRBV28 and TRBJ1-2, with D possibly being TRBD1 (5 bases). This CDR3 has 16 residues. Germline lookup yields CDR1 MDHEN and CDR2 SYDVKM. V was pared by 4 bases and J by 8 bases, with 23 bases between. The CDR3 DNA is TGTGCCAGCAGTTCTCTGGTGGGGACTGCCTATAGGGGCTACACCTTC. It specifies CASSSLVGTAYRGYTF.

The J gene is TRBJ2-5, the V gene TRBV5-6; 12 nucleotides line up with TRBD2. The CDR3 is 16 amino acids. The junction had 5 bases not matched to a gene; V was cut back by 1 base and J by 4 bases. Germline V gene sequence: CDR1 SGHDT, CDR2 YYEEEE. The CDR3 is CASSLITTSGRETQYF. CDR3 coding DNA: TGTGCCAGCAGCTTGATTACGACTAGCGGGAGAGAGACCCAGTACTTC.

CDR3 in amino acids: CASSLFIGAGELFF. Written as DNA, the CDR3 is TGTGCCAGCAGTTTATTTATCGGGGCCGGGGAGCTGTTTTTT. V gene TRBV27 combines with J gene TRBJ2-2; tentatively, D is TRBD2 (5 bases). This CDR3 has 14 amino acids. Germline CDR1 is MNHEY and CDR2 is SMNVEV (reference sequence). Trimming shortened V by 1 base and J by 6 bases, and 9 bases separated the two germline ends.

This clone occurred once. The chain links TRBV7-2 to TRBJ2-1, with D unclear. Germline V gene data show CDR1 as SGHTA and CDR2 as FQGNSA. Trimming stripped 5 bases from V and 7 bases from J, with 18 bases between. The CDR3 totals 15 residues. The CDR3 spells CASSPPVDLLNEQFF. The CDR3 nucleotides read TGTGCCAGCAGCCCACCGGTAGACTTATTGAATGAGCAGTTCTTC. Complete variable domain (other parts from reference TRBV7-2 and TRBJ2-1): GAGVSQSPSNKVTEKGKDVELRCDPISGHTALYWYRQSLGQGLEFLIYFQGNSAPDKSGLPSDRFSAERTGGSVSTLTIQRTQQEDSAVYLCASSPPVDLLNEQFFGPGTRLTVL.

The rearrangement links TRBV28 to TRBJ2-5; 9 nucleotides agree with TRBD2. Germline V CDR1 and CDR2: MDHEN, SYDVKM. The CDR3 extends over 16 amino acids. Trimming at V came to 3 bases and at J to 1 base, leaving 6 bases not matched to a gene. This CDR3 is CASSLGGSGGQETQYF. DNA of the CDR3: TGTGCCAGCAGTTTGGGAGGTAGCGGGGGCCAAGAGACCCAGTACTTC.

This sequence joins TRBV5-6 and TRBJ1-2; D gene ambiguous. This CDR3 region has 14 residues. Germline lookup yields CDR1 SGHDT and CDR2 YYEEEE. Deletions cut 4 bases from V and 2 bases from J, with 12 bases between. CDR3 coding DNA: TGTGCCAGCAGCCGGGGAACGGAGAACTATGGCTACACCTTC. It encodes CASSRGTENYGYTF.

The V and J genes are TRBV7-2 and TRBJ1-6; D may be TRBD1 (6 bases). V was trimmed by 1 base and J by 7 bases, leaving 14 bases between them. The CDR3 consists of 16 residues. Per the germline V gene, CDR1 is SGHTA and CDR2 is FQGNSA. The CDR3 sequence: CASSLVVGQRNSPLHF. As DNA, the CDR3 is TGTGCCAGCAGCTTAGTTGTCGGACAGAGAAATTCACCCCTCCACTTT.

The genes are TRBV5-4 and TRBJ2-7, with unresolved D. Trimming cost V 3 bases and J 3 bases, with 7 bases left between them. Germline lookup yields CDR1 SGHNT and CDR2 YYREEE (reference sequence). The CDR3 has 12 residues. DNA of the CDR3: TGTGCCAGCAGCTCAGGAAACTACGAGCAGTACTTC. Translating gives CASSSGNYEQYF. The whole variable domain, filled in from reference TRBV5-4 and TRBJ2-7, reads ETGVTQSPTHLIKTRGQQVTLRCSSQSGHNTVSWYQQALGQGPQFIFQYYREEENGRGNFPPRFSGLQFPNYSSELNVNALELDDSALYLCASSSGNYEQYFGPGTRLTVT.

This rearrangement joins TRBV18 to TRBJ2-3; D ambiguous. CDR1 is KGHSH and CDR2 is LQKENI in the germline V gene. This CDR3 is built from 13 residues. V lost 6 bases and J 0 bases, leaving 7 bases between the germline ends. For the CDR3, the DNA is TGTGCCAGCTCTCTCCCTAGCACAGATACGCAGTATTTT. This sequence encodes CASSLPSTDTQYF.

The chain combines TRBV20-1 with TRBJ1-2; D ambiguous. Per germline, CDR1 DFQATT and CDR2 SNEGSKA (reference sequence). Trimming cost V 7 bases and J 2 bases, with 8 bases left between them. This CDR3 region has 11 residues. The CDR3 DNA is TGCAGTGGGGCCGGCAACTATGGCTACACCTTC. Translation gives CSGAGNYGYTF.

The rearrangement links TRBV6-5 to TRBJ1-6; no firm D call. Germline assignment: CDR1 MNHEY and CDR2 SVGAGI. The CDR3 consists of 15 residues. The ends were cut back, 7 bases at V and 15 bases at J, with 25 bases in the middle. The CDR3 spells CASKGTGGITVGLHF. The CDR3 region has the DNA TGTGCCAGCAAAGGCACTGGAGGGATCACCGTGGGCCTCCACTTT.

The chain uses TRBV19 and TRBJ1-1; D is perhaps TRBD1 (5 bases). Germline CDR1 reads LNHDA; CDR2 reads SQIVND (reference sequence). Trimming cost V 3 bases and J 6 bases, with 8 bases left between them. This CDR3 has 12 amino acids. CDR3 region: CASSIGRAEAFF. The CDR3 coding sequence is TGTGCCAGTAGTATTGGCAGGGCTGAAGCTTTCTTT.